These 10 T cell receptor beta chains originate from one sample sequenced in a study of blood T cell repertoires in COVID-19. The protocol was immunoSEQ multiplex PCR, while the TCRdb copy is restricted to in-frame clones and leaves out a portion. The sample shows about 250,000 clones, roughly 83% of them seen only once. Sequences were obtained from peripheral blood. The source of these receptors is a woman over 75 with COVID-19, enrolled during active disease.

The CDR3 coding sequence is TGTGCCAGCAGTTCGGGACAGGGGGCGTTAAAGGGCTACACCTTC. It encodes CASSSGQGALKGYTF. V and J are TRBV28 and TRBJ1-2; TRBD1 agrees at 12 bases. The CDR3 runs 15 residues. CDR1 is MDHEN, CDR2 SYDVKM, per germline. The ends lost 4 bases at V and 8 bases at J; junction bases unmatched: 8.

With regard to this clone: Other DNA sequences in the sample encode the same CDR3. This rearrangement joins TRBV27 to TRBJ1-1; D is unclear. The CDR3 is made up of 13 amino acids. Trimming shortened V by 7 bases and J by 1 base, and 10 bases separated the two germline ends. Germline CDR1 reads MNHEY; CDR2 reads SMNVEV (reference sequence). The DNA for the CDR3 is TGTGCCAGCACCTCGCGGGGGAACACTGAAGCTTTCTTT. This translates into CASTSRGNTEAFF.

This chain links TRBV7-9 with TRBJ1-1, with D possibly matching TRBD1 (6 bases). The germline V gene has CDR1 SEHNR and CDR2 FQNEAQ (reference sequence). The CDR3 covers 15 residues. The V end was cut by 2 bases, the J end by 0 bases, with 10 bases between. The CDR3 DNA follows: TGTGCCAGCAGCTTATTGGCAGGGGTGAACACTGAAGCTTTCTTT. This gives the protein CASSLLAGVNTEAFF.

Worth noting for this clone: This CDR3 is also generated by other DNA sequences in the sample. The CDR3 DNA sequence: TGCGCCAGCAGCTTGGTATCAGCAACTAATGAAAAACTGTTTTTT. This codes for CASSLVSATNEKLFF. The chain links TRBV5-1 to TRBJ1-4; no firm D call. Trimming stripped 0 bases from V and 0 bases from J, with 6 bases between. Per germline, CDR1 SGHRS and CDR2 YFSETQ. This CDR3 spans 15 amino acids.

This chain joins TRBV18 and TRBJ1-2; D call uncertain. CDR1 and CDR2 from the germline V gene are KGHSH and LQKENI. This CDR3 spans 15 amino acids. V was shortened by 0 bases and J by 0 bases, with 8 bases between the two germline ends. CDR3 nucleotides: TGTGCCAGCTCACCACCGGAGGGCACTAACTATGGCTACACCTTC. This translates into CASSPPEGTNYGYTF. Drawing the rest from reference TRBV18 and TRBJ1-2, the complete variable domain is NAGVMQNPRHLVRRRGQEARLRCSPMKGHSHVYWYRQLPEEGLKFMVYLQKENIIDESGMPKERFSAEFPKEGPSILRIQQVVRGDSAAYFCASSPPEGTNYGYTFGSGTRLTVV.

J is TRBJ1-1 and V is TRBV7-8; no definite D call. This CDR3 has 13 amino acids. Trimming took 8 bases from V and 1 from J, leaving 11 bases between them. The germline V gene encodes CDR1 SGHVS and CDR2 FQNEAQ. The CDR3 reads CASRRSGNTEAFF. CDR3 coding DNA: TGTGCCAGCCGGAGAAGCGGGAACACTGAAGCTTTCTTT.

Only one count was recorded for this clone. The chain has TRBV10-3 and TRBJ1-2; possible D gene TRBD1, 5 bases. CDR1 is ENHRY, CDR2 SYGVKD, per germline. V was pared by 7 bases and J by 0 bases, with 12 bases between. The CDR3 loop spans 14 amino acids. As DNA, the CDR3 is TGTGCCATCACGACAGCCATAGCTAACTATGGCTACACCTTC. Residues: CAITTAIANYGYTF.

J is TRBJ2-7 and V is TRBV10-1; D not resolved. Germline values: CDR1 WNHNN, CDR2 SYGVQD (reference sequence). V dropped 5 bases and J dropped 2 bases, with 19 bases sitting between them. CDR3 length: 16 amino acids. The CDR3: CASSRLTLAATYEQYV. The CDR3 DNA is TGCGCCAGCAGTCGATTGACACTTGCCGCTACCTACGAGCAGTACGTC.

This clone was seen only once. The CDR3 loop is CASSPQGAGWQPQHF. CDR3 bases: TGTGCCAGCAGCCCACAGGGGGCTGGGTGGCAGCCCCAGCATTTT. The chain joins TRBV28 to TRBJ1-5; 9 bases line up with TRBD1. This CDR3 is 15 amino acids long. Germline values: CDR1 MDHEN, CDR2 SYDVKM. Trimming removed 6 bases from V and 7 bases from J; junction bases left unmatched: 10.

Turning to this clone: Other nucleotide sequences in the sample specify the same CDR3. The gene calls are TRBV2 and TRBJ1-1; D gene ambiguous. Trimming shortened V by 4 bases and J by 1 base, and 7 bases separated the two germline ends. The CDR3 extends over 13 amino acids. Germline assignment: CDR1 SNHLY and CDR2 FYNNEI. DNA for the CDR3: TGTGCCAGCAGTGGGCGGGGGAACACTGAAGCTTTCTTT. Protein: CASSGRGNTEAFF.